This T cell receptor beta chain was found in a study of T cell responses to AZD1222 COVID-19 vaccine. Study conclusions and caveats: Possibly, clonal diversity was underestimated; donors were largely white British and included more females. Targets within unmutated variant regions were reportedly found for nearly half of spike-specific TCRs.

Sequenced by immunoSEQ multiplex PCR; TCRdb stores in-frame clones only, minus some. The sample contains approximately 130,000 clones, around 84% of which appear only once. This clone was found many times. As yet, its antigen is unknown. V was clipped by 7 bases and J by 3 bases, with 15 bases between them. This CDR3 has 14 residues. Germline V gene data show CDR1 as MNHEY and CDR2 as SVGAGI. The rearrangement links TRBV6-5 to TRBJ1-1; the D gene is possibly TRBD1 (6 bases). The sequence was collected from an adult who received the AZD1222 COVID-19 vaccine. The sample here was peripheral blood, taken 28 days after the second AZD1222 dose. The CDR3: CASTPTGGHTEAFF. The CDR3 DNA follows: TGTGCCAGCACGCCAACTGGGGGGCACACTGAAGCTTTCTTT.